The count of the clone carrying this TCR beta chain is one. This entry belongs to a study of blood T cell repertoires in COVID-19. There are 14 residues in the CDR3. Germline V CDR1 and CDR2: LNHDA, SQIVND (reference sequence). The V end was cut by 4 bases, the J end by 4 bases, with 10 bases between. Here immunoSEQ multiplex PCR was the method, and the copy in TCRdb shows in-frame clones only, minus some. Of 68,000 or so clones listed, 80% to 90% are singletons. The source of this sequence is a man aged 45-65 years with acute or convalescent COVID-19. Input material: peripheral blood. V gene TRBV19 combines with J gene TRBJ1-4; D is unclear. CDR3 sequence: CASSRRQDNEKLFF. CDR3 sequence (DNA): TGTGCCAGTAGTAGAAGACAAGATAATGAAAAACTGTTTTTT. The variable domain in full, with the rest retrieved from reference TRBV19 and TRBJ1-4, is DGGITQSPKYLFRKEGQNVTLSCEQNLNHDAMYWYRQDPGQGLRLIYYSQIVNDFQKGDIAEGYSVSREKKESFPLTVTSAQKNPTAFYLCASSRRQDNEKLFFGSGTQLSVL.